This TCR beta chain was identified in a study of blood T cell repertoires in COVID-19. Study in general: PBMCs, B-cell-depleted T cells, or T cells provided the cDNA or gDNA that made up the material.

This CDR3 region has 17 residues. J was trimmed by 2 bases and V by 6 bases; bases with no gene match: 12. CDR1 is SGHVS and CDR2 is FNYEAQ in the germline V gene. In the authors' methods: Amplification of reference gene primers provided the estimated nucleated cell counts. Generated by immunoSEQ multiplex PCR, the TCRdb table keeps only in-frame clones and is missing some. The DNA gave D and trimming, while V, J and clone size come from that table. Among roughly 100,000 clones listed, over 65% were seen once. The rearrangement links TRBV7-6 to TRBJ2-5; 10 nucleotides line up with TRBD2. The clonotype was recovered from a human donor in a cohort sampled during active COVID-19. The specimen sequenced was peripheral blood. DNA for the CDR3: TGTGCCAGCAGTCGAAGGCCTAGCGGGGGTGTTCAAGAGACCCAGTACTTC. Translating gives CASSRRPSGGVQETQYF.